The 28 T cell receptor beta chains below all came from one sample that was sequenced in a study of T cells in women clearing cervical HPV infection. Using immunoSEQ multiplex PCR, the repertoire was profiled, and TCRdb retains in-frame clones only, with some absent. The table lists about 32,000 clones, with 4.3% in the top ten. The source material was blood buffy coat. Source of these receptors: a woman between 18 and 69 years old with a cervical HPV16 infection that either progressed to CIN3+ or cleared (not recorded which).

A remark on this clone: The read falls 3 residues short of the CDR3 end, and the missing part is taken from the germline J gene. This chain uses TRBV11-2 with TRBJ2-2; D ambiguous. The V gene's germline CDR1 is SGHAT and CDR2 FQNNGV. The CDR3 contains 14 residues. CDR3: CASSSLPSGEKLFF. Partial CDR3 DNA: TGTGCCAGCAGCTCCCTTCCCTCGGGTGAAAAG.

About this clone: The CDR3 extends 3 residues past the end of the read, so its final part is completed from the germline J gene. This chain uses TRBV19 with TRBJ1-6, with TRBD1 matching 9 bases. The germline CDR1 and CDR2 sequences are LNHDA and SQIVND (reference sequence). The CDR3 has 16 residues. V shed 5 bases, J shed 6 bases, and the junction held 8 bases outside the gene matches. The sequenced part of the CDR3 DNA is TGTGCCAGTAGTTCCACCGGGACAGGGTTTAATTCACCC. Residues: CASSSTGTGFNSP. The entire CDR3 is CASSSTGTGFNSPLHF.

About this clone itself: The observed sequence ends 3 residues before the CDR3 terminus, with the missing tail filled in from the germline J gene. The chain carries TRBV28 and TRBJ1-2; D unclear. Germline-derived CDR1 and CDR2 are MDHEN and SYDVKM. The CDR3 covers 14 residues. With 2 bases removed from V and 4 bases from J, the gap between germline ends came to 11 bases. CDR3 region: CASSLEPGTYGYTF. CDR3 DNA, as far as it was read: TGTGCCAGCAGTTTAGAGCCGGGTACCTATGGC.

Regarding this clone: The sequence runs out 3 residues before the end of the CDR3; the remainder is reconstructed from the germline J gene. This chain joins TRBV20-1 and TRBJ2-1, with TRBD2 identical over 11 bases. The CDR3 runs to 15 residues. CDR1 is DFQATT, CDR2 SNEGSKA, per germline (reference sequence). The junction had 9 bases not matched to a gene; V was cut back by 2 bases and J by 9 bases. The CDR3: CSARTPLAGVSEQFF. The CDR3 bases that were read are TGCAGTGCTAGAACCCCACTAGCGGGAGTAAGTGAG.

To note about this clone: The sequenced fragment ends 3 residues before the CDR3 boundary, so the rest is inferred from the germline J gene. The chain joins TRBV14 to TRBJ1-6; D perhaps matches TRBD1 (6 bases). This CDR3 is 15 amino acids long. The V gene's germline CDR1 is SGHDN and CDR2 FVKESK. V lost 4 bases, J lost 7 bases, and 14 bases lay in between. The CDR3: CASSPWTALNSPLHF. The DNA read from the CDR3 is TGTGCCAGCAGCCCTTGGACAGCACTAAATTCACCC.

On this clone itself: Sequencing ends 3 residues short of the CDR3 end; the germline J gene provides the rest. The rearrangement joins TRBV19 to TRBJ2-3; 7 bases match TRBD2. Germline assignment: CDR1 LNHDA and CDR2 SQIVND (reference sequence). The CDR3 contains 12 residues. Germline trimming cut 4 bases from V and 7 bases from J; bases unmatched to any gene: 2. CDR3 residues: CASSSGSYTQYF. Incomplete CDR3 DNA: TGTGCCAGTAGTAGCGGGAGTTATACG.

To note about this clone: The read terminates 3 residues before the CDR3 end, so the remaining end is supplied by the germline J gene. The rearrangement uses TRBV7-9 and TRBJ1-2; D is unclear. The CDR3 spans 13 residues. The germline V gene has CDR1 SEHNR and CDR2 FQNEAQ (reference sequence). The CDR3 loop reads CASSPLEVEGYTF. The CDR3 DNA, read in part, is TGTGCCAGCAGCCCATTAGAAGTCGAGGGC.

A remark on this clone: The read ends 3 residues early relative to the CDR3; the germline J gene fills the gap. This rearrangement joins TRBV30 to TRBJ1-1; tentatively, D is TRBD1 (6 bases). The V end was cut by 0 bases, the J end by 1 base, with 12 bases between. The germline CDR1 and CDR2 sequences are GTSNPN and SVGIG (reference sequence). The length of the CDR3 is 15 residues. The DNA read from the CDR3 is TGTGCCTGGAGTGTACTAACAGGGCGGAACACTGAA. As protein: CAWSVLTGRNTE. The whole CDR3 sequence reads CAWSVLTGRNTEAFF. Variable domain in full (rest from reference TRBV30 and TRBJ1-1): SQTIHQWPATLVQPVGSPLSLECTVEGTSNPNLYWYRQAAGRGLQLLFYSVGIGQISSEVPQNLSASRPQDRQFILSSKKLLLSDSGFYLCAWSVLTGRNTEAFFGQGTRLTVV.

As for this clone: The read comes to an end 3 residues before the CDR3 does, leaving the germline J gene to fill in the end. The V call is TRBV6-1, the J call TRBJ1-5; tentatively, D is TRBD1 (5 bases). The V end lost 4 bases, the J end lost 6 bases, and 10 bases lay between the germline ends. The germline V gene encodes CDR1 MNHNS and CDR2 SASEGT. The CDR3 has 13 amino acids. CDR3 protein: CASSVATAQPQHF. The covered CDR3 bases are TGTGCCAGCAGTGTGGCGACAGCTCAGCCC.

In terms of frequency, this clone is medium-sized (0.01 to 0.1%). The observed sequence ends 3 residues before the CDR3 terminus, with the missing tail filled in from the germline J gene. This rearrangement joins TRBV7-2 to TRBJ1-4, with D hard to call. Germline V gene data show CDR1 as SGHTA and CDR2 as FQGNSA. CDR3 length: 15 residues. Trimming removed 5 bases from V and 7 bases from J, with 17 bases in between. The part of the CDR3 DNA that was read is TGTGCCAGCAGCCCAAGGGCGGGGAGAGGTGAAAAA. As protein: CASSPRAGRGEK. In full, the CDR3 is CASSPRAGRGEKLFF.

The CDR3 loop reads CAWREGRYTEAFF. The sequenced CDR3 bases are TGTGCCTGGAGGGAGGGGAGGTACACTGAA. The V and J genes are TRBV30 and TRBJ1-1, with a possible D match to TRBD1 (5 bases). The read stops 3 residues short of the end of the CDR3; the missing end is completed from the germline J gene. Trimming stripped 3 bases from V and 3 bases from J, with 11 bases between. CDR1 and CDR2 (germline): GTSNPN, SVGIG (reference sequence). This CDR3 comprises 13 residues.

In regard to this clone: The read terminates 3 residues before the CDR3 end, so the remaining end is supplied by the germline J gene. The chain carries TRBV4-1 and TRBJ1-1; D is perhaps TRBD1 (6 bases). V lost 9 bases, J lost 1 base, and 21 bases lay in between. The CDR3 sequence is 16 residues long. CDR1 and CDR2 (germline): MGHRA, YSYEKL. The DNA read from the CDR3 is TGCGCCAGTAAACCATCGCCGGGACACAAGAACACTGAA. This gives the protein CASKPSPGHKNTE. The full CDR3 is CASKPSPGHKNTEAFF.

On this clone itself: The read ends 3 residues before the CDR3 terminus; that terminus is restored from the germline J gene. V and J are TRBV29-1 and TRBJ1-2; D gene ambiguous. Germline assignment: CDR1 SQVTM and CDR2 ANQGSEA. The CDR3 spans 15 residues. The V end was cut by 1 base, the J end by 0 bases, with 12 bases between. The CDR3: CSVEGETAANYGYTF. The covered CDR3 bases are TGCAGCGTTGAAGGTGAAACAGCAGCTAACTATGGC.

With respect to this clone: The CDR3 end is not reached by the read, which stops 3 residues before it; the germline J gene fills it in. The V gene is TRBV30, the J gene TRBJ2-4; tentative D call: TRBD1 (5 bases). The length of the CDR3 is 15 residues. Germline CDR1 is GTSNPN and CDR2 is SVGIG (reference sequence). The CDR3 loop reads CAWSVDSNINYGQYF. CDR3 DNA, as far as it was read: TGTGCCTGGAGTGTAGACAGCAACATTAACTATGGT. The variable domain in full, with the rest retrieved from reference TRBV30 and TRBJ2-4, is SQTIHQWPATLVQPVGSPLSLECTVEGTSNPNLYWYRQAAGRGLQLLFYSVGIGQISSEVPQNLSASRPQDRQFILSSKKLLLSDSGFYLCAWSVDSNINYGQYFGAGTRLSVL.

As to this clone: With the read ending 3 residues before the CDR3 end, the germline J gene is used to fill in that end. This chain connects TRBV11-3 to TRBJ2-1, with D maybe TRBD2 (8 bases). With 5 bases removed from V and 9 bases from J, the gap between germline ends came to 20 bases. The V gene's germline CDR1 is SGHNT and CDR2 YENEEA. The CDR3 consists of 15 residues. The CDR3 here is CASSPRGDSGGEQFF. CDR3 bases read: TGTGCCAGCAGCCCGAGGGGGGACAGCGGGGGTGAG.

Notes on this clone: The read ends 3 residues before the CDR3 terminus; that terminus is restored from the germline J gene. The chain carries TRBV18 and TRBJ1-2, with 7 bases matching TRBD1. The CDR3 totals 18 residues. CDR1 is KGHSH and CDR2 is LQKENI in the germline V gene. The sequenced part of the CDR3 DNA is TGTGCCAGCTCACCACGATCACTAGCGGGAGGGGGCACAGATACC. Amino acid sequence: CASSPRSLAGGGTDT. The entire CDR3 is CASSPRSLAGGGTDTYTF.

As regards this clone: Sequencing ends 3 residues short of the CDR3 end; the germline J gene provides the rest. The V gene is TRBV6-2 or TRBV6-3, the J gene TRBJ1-5; D possibly corresponds to TRBD1 (6 bases). V was clipped by 3 bases and J by 4 bases, with 10 bases between them. CDR1 and CDR2 (germline): MNHEY, SVGEGT. The CDR3 has 14 amino acids. The CDR3 is CASSYWDTNQPQHF. The sequenced part of the CDR3 DNA is TGTGCCAGCAGTTATTGGGACACGAATCAGCCC.

In regard to this clone: The CDR3 end lies 3 residues beyond the end of the read and is filled in from the germline J gene. V and J are TRBV11-2 and TRBJ1-2; D is unresolved. The CDR3 runs to 15 residues. Germline V gives CDR1 SGHAT, CDR2 FQNNGV. This CDR3 reads CASSSTVIAGNDYTF. CDR3 DNA, as far as it was read: TGTGCCAGCAGCTCCACCGTAATAGCGGGGAATGAC.

CDR3 sequence reads: CASSLTSGAYEQYF. The CDR3 DNA, read in part, is TGTGCCAGCAGCCTCACTAGCGGTGCCTACGAG. The chain joins TRBV14 to TRBJ2-7; 8 bases are a match to TRBD2. The observed sequence ends 3 residues before the CDR3 terminus, with the missing tail filled in from the germline J gene. V lost 4 bases and J lost 2; bases outside the gene matches: 4. The length of the CDR3 is 14 residues. Germline V CDR1 and CDR2: SGHDN, FVKESK.

CDR3 DNA (partial): TGTGCCAGCAGGACAGAGGGGCGGACCGGGGAG. Translating it yields CASRTEGRTGE. The CDR3 in full is CASRTEGRTGELFF. The chain carries TRBV12-3 or TRBV12-4 and TRBJ2-2; either TRBD1 or TRBD2 may fit D (5 bases each). Sequencing ends 3 residues short of the CDR3 end; the germline J gene provides the rest. The CDR3 is 14 amino acids. The V and J ends lost 6 bases and 5 bases respectively, with 13 bases between them.

With regard to this clone: The read comes to an end 3 residues before the CDR3 does, leaving the germline J gene to fill in the end. The chain is built from TRBV5-1 and TRBJ2-2; TRBD1 matches 9 bases. The CDR3 is made up of 15 amino acids. Germline CDR1 SGHRS, CDR2 YFSETQ. The part of the CDR3 DNA that was read is TGCGCCAGCAGTTTAACAGGGGGCACTAATGAAAAG. Its translation: CASSLTGGTNEK. In full, the CDR3 reads CASSLTGGTNEKLFF. The variable domain in full, with the rest retrieved from reference TRBV5-1 and TRBJ2-2, is KAGVTQTPRYLIKTRGQQVTLSCSPISGHRSVSWYQQTPGQGLQFLFEYFSETQRNKGNFPGRFSGRQFSNSRSEMNVSTLELGDSALYLCASSLTGGTNEKLFFGEGSRLTVL.

With respect to this clone: The missing CDR3 end, 3 residues past where the read stops, is filled in from the germline J gene. V and J are TRBV27 and TRBJ2-5; maybe TRBD2 (6 bases). V was cut by 3 bases and J by 3 bases, with 14 bases left in between. Per germline, CDR1 MNHEY and CDR2 SMNVEV (reference sequence). CDR3 length: 15 amino acids. The covered CDR3 bases are TGTGCCAGCAGTTTTCTTAGGGGCGGGGAAGAGACC. It specifies CASSFLRGGEET. The full CDR3 protein is CASSFLRGGEETQYF.

Concerning this clone itself: The read stops 3 residues short of the end of the CDR3; the missing end is completed from the germline J gene. The chain links TRBV12-3 or TRBV12-4 to TRBJ1-2; TRBD1 aligns across 7 bases. With V trimmed by 7 bases and J by 4 bases, 6 bases remained unmatched. The CDR3 spans 13 residues. The CDR3 bases that were read are TGTGCCAGCACCTCAGGGGGAGTCTATGGC. Translating it yields CASTSGGVYG. The whole CDR3 sequence is CASTSGGVYGYTF.

On this clone itself: Sequencing ends 3 residues short of the CDR3 end; the germline J gene provides the rest. The J gene is TRBJ2-2, the V gene TRBV23-1, with a tentative D call TRBD1 (5 bases). TRBV23-1 is classed as an ORF, of uncertain function. CDR3 size: 17 residues. CDR3: CASSQILRSPGANVLFF. Incomplete CDR3 DNA: TGCGCCAGCAGTCAAATATTGCGCTCTCCTGGGGCCAACGTG.

As concerns this clone: The read halts 3 residues ahead of the CDR3 end, with the missing end drawn from the germline J gene. V and J are TRBV6-2 or TRBV6-3 and TRBJ2-5; 7 nucleotides align to TRBD1. Germline V gene data show CDR1 as MNHEY and CDR2 as SVGEGT. The CDR3 totals 17 residues. Unmatched junction bases numbered 8, after V lost 0 bases and J lost 1 base. The CDR3 protein is CASSYSFSQGVQETQYF. The sequenced CDR3 bases are TGTGCCAGCAGTTACTCGTTTTCTCAGGGGGTCCAAGAGACC.

As for this clone: Mismatch with germline at one junction end may stem from a read error. The read ends 3 residues shy of where the CDR3 ends; the end is completed using the germline J gene. The chain has TRBV20-1 and TRBJ1-2; D is perhaps TRBD1 (5 bases). CDR3 length equals 16 residues. CDR1 and CDR2 from the germline V gene are DFQATT and SNEGSKA (reference sequence). CDR3 sequence reads: CSARVTTGGDNSGYTF. The part of the CDR3 DNA that was read is TGCAGTGCTAGAGTGACCACAGGAGGGGATAACTCTGGC.

Regarding this clone: The DNA ends 3 residues before the CDR3 does, and the rest of the CDR3 is filled in from the germline J gene. This chain uses TRBV19 with TRBJ1-5; the D gene is possibly TRBD1 (6 bases). The CDR3 length is 16 residues. Trimming pared 3 bases from V and 6 bases from J, leaving 18 bases between. The germline gives CDR1 LNHDA, CDR2 SQIVND (reference sequence). This chain's CDR3 is CASSIIRQAYSQPQHF. The sequenced CDR3 bases are TGTGCCAGTAGTATCATTCGACAGGCTTACAGTCAGCCC.

As to this clone: The read ends 3 residues shy of where the CDR3 ends; the end is completed using the germline J gene. This chain connects TRBV6-2 or TRBV6-3 to TRBJ1-2, with 10 bases aligning to TRBD1. CDR3 size: 11 residues. CDR1 is MNHEY and CDR2 is SVGEGT in the germline V gene. The CDR3 bases that were read are TGTGCCAGCAGGACAGGGGGCGGC. Translation gives CASRTGGG. The full CDR3 protein reads CASRTGGGYTF.